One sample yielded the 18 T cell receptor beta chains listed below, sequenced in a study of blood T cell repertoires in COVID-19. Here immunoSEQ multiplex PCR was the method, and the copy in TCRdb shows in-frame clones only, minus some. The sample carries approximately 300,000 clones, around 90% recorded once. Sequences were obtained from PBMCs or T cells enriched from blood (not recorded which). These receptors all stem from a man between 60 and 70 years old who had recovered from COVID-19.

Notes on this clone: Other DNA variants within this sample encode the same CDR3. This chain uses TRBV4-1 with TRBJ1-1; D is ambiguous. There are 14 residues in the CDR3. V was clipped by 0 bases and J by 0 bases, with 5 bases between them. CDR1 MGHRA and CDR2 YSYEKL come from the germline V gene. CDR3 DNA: TGCGCCAGCAGCCAAGATCGCGTGAACACTGAAGCTTTCTTT. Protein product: CASSQDRVNTEAFF.

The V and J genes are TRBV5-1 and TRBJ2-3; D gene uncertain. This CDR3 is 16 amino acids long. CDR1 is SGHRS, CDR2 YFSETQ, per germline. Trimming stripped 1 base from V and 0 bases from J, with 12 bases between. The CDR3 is CASSLSVQTSTDTQYF. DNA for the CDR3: TGCGCCAGCAGCTTGAGCGTGCAAACTAGCACAGATACGCAGTATTTT. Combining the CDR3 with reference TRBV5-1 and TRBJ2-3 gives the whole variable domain KAGVTQTPRYLIKTRGQQVTLSCSPISGHRSVSWYQQTPGQGLQFLFEYFSETQRNKGNFPGRFSGRQFSNSRSEMNVSTLELGDSALYLCASSLSVQTSTDTQYFGPGTRLTVL.

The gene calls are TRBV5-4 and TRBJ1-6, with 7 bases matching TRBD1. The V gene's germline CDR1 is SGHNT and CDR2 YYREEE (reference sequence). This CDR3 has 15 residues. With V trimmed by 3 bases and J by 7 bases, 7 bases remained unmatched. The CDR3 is CASSSLTGSNSPLHF. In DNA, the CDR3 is TGTGCCAGCAGCTCTCTGACAGGGTCGAATTCACCCCTCCACTTT.

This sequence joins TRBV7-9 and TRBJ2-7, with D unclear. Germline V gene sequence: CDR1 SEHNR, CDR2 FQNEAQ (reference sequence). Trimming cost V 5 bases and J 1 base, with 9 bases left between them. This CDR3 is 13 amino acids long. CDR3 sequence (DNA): TGTGCCAGCAGCACTCAGGTTTCCTACGAGCAGTACTTC. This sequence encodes CASSTQVSYEQYF. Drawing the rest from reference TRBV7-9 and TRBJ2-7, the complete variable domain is DTGVSQNPRHKITKRGQNVTFRCDPISEHNRLYWYRQTLGQGPEFLTYFQNEAQLEKSRLLSDRFSAERPKGSFSTLEIQRTEQGDSAMYLCASSTQVSYEQYFGPGTRLTVT.

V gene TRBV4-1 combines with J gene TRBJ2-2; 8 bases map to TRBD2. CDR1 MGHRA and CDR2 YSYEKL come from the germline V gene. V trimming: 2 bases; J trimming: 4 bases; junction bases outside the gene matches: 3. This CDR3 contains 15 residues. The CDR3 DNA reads TGCGCCAGCAGCCAACGGGGGGGATTCACCGGGGAGCTGTTTTTT. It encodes CASSQRGGFTGELFF.

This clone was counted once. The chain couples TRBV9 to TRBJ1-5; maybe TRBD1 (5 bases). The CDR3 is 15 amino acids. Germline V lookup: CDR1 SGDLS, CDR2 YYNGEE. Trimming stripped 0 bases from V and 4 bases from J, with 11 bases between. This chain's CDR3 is CASSVEGKTNQPQHF. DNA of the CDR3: TGTGCCAGCAGCGTAGAGGGGAAAACAAATCAGCCCCAGCATTTT.

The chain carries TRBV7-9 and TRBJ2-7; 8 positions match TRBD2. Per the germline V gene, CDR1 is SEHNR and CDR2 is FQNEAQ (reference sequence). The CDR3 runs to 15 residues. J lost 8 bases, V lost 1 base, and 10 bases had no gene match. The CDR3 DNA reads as TGTGCCAGCAGCTTAGGGGGACTAGAAGGCTCCAAGCAGTACTTC. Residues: CASSLGGLEGSKQYF. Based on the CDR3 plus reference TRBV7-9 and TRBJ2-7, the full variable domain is DTGVSQNPRHKITKRGQNVTFRCDPISEHNRLYWYRQTLGQGPEFLTYFQNEAQLEKSRLLSDRFSAERPKGSFSTLEIQRTEQGDSAMYLCASSLGGLEGSKQYFGPGTRLTVT.

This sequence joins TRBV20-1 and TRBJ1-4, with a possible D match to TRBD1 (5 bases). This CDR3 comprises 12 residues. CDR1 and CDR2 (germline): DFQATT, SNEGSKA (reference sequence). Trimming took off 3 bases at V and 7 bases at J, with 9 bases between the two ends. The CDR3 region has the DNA TGCAGTGCTAGTGGGGCGGGTGAAAAACTGTTTTTT. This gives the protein CSASGAGEKLFF.

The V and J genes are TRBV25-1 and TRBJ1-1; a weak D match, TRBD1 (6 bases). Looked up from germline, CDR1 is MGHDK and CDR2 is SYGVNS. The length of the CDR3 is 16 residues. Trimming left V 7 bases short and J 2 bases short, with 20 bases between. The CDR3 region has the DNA TGTGCCAGCAAGGAAACAGGGATGTGGGGAAACACTGAAGCTTTCTTT. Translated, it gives CASKETGMWGNTEAFF.

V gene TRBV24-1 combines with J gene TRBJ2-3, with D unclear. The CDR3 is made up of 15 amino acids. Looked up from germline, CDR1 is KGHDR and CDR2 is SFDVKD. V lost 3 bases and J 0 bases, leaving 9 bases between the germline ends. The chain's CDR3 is CATSDVVASTDTQYF. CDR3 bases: TGTGCCACCAGTGATGTGGTAGCTAGCACAGATACGCAGTATTTT.

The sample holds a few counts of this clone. The DNA for the CDR3 is TGTGCCAGTAGTAGGGACAGGGGTAATCAGCCCCAGCATTTT. It is translated as CASSRDRGNQPQHF. This chain connects TRBV19 to TRBJ1-5, with 10 bases that match TRBD1. Germline V CDR1 and CDR2: LNHDA, SQIVND (reference sequence). This CDR3 has 14 residues. J was trimmed by 4 bases and V by 4 bases; bases with no gene match: 1.

The CDR3 region has the DNA TGTGCCAGCAGCTACAGGGTCCGCGCCCGCACGGAACCCTATGGCTACACCTTC. Its translation: CASSYRVRARTEPYGYTF. This chain uses TRBV5-8 with TRBJ1-2; a possible D gene is TRBD1 (6 bases). In germline, CDR1 is SGHTS, CDR2 YDEGEE. The CDR3 length is 18 residues. V lost 3 bases and J 4 bases, leaving 25 bases between the germline ends.

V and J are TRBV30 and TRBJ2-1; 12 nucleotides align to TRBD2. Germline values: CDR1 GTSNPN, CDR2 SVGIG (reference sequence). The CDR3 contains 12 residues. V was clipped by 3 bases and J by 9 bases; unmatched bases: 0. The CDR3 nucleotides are TGTGCCTGGAGGGGACTAGCGGGTGAGCAGTTCTTC. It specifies CAWRGLAGEQFF.

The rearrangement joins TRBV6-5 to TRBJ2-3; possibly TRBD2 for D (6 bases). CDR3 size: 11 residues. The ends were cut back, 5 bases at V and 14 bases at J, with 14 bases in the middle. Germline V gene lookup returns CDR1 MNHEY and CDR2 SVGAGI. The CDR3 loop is CASSNRDSRYF. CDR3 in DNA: TGTGCCAGCAGTAACCGGGACTCGAGGTATTTT.

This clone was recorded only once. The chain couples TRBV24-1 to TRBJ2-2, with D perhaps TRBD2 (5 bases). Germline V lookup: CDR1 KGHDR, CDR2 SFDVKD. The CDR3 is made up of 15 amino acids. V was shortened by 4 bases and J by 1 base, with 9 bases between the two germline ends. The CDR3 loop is CATSDQRKNTGELFF. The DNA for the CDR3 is TGTGCCACCAGTGACCAGCGGAAGAACACCGGGGAGCTGTTTTTT.

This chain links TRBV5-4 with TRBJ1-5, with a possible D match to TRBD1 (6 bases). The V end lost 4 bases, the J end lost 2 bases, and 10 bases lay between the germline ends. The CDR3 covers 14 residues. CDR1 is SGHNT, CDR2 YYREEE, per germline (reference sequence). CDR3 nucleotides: TGTGCCAGCAGCGTACAGGGCGGCAATCAGCCCCAGCATTTT. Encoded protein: CASSVQGGNQPQHF.

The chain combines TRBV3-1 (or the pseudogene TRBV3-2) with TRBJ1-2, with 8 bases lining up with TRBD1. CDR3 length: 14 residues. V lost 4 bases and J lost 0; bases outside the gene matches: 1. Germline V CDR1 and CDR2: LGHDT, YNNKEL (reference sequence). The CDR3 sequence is CASSLQGANYGYTF. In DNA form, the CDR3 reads TGTGCCAGCAGCCTACAGGGGGCTAACTATGGCTACACCTTC.

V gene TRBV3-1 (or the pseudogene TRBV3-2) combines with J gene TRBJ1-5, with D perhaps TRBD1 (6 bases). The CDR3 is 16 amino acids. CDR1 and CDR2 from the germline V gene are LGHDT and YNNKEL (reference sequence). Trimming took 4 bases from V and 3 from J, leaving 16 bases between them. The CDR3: CASSRSTGEPNQPQHF. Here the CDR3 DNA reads TGTGCCAGCAGCCGGTCGACAGGCGAACCCAATCAGCCCCAGCATTTT.